This TCR beta chain is from a study of T cells after yellow fever vaccination. TCRdb independently ran MiXCR on the 5' RACE reads; one entry per CDR3 protein. The profile shows more than 80,000 distinct CDR3 sequences, about 6% of them singletons. In the case of this clonotype: Antigen unknown.

Study conclusions and caveats: The secondary response was weaker but peaked faster, day 5 versus 15.

V lost 4 bases and J 1 base, leaving 8 bases between the germline ends. The CDR3 is 13 amino acids. The TCR originated in a man aged 18 to 30 who received the YFV17D yellow fever vaccine. This rearrangement joins TRBV5-7 to TRBJ2-5; D remains unclear. TRBV5-7 is flagged as an ORF with uncertain function. The material sequenced was CD8+ T cells sorted from PBMCs, taken 10 days after the yellow fever booster vaccination. The CDR3 loop reads CASSIEFQETQYF. The CDR3 DNA sequence: TGTGCCAGCAGCATAGAATTCCAAGAGACCCAGTACTTC.